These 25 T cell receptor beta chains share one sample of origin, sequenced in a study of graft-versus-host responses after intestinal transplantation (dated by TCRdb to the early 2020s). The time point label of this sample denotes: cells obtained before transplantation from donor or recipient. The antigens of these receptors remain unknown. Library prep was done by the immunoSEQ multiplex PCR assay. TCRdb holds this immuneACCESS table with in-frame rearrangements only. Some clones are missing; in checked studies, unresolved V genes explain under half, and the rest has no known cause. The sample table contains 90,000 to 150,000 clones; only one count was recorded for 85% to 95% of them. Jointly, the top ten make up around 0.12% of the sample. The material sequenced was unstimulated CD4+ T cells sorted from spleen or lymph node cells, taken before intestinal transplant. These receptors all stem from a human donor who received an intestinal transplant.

CDR3 bases: TGTGCCAGCAGCCCTCCGGGACTAGCGGGAAAAGAGACCCAGTACTTC. Its translation: CASSPPGLAGKETQYF. This chain connects TRBV7-9 to TRBJ2-5, with 13 bases fitting TRBD2. This CDR3 comprises 16 residues. Trimming at V came to 5 bases and at J to 3 bases, leaving 6 bases not matched to a gene. The V gene's germline CDR1 is SEHNR and CDR2 FQNEAQ (reference sequence).

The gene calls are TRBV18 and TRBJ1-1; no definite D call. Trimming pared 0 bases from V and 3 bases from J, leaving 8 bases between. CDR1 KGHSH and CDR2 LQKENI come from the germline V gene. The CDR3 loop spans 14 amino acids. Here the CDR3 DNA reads TGTGCCAGCTCACCACCCCCCGGAGACACTGAAGCTTTCTTT. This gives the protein CASSPPPGDTEAFF.

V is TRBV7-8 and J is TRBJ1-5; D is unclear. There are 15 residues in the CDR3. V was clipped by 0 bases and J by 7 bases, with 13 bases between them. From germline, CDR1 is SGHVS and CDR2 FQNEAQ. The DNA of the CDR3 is TGTGCCAGCAGCTTAGCGCTTTCAGGAGGGCAGCCCCAGCATTTT. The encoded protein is CASSLALSGGQPQHF.

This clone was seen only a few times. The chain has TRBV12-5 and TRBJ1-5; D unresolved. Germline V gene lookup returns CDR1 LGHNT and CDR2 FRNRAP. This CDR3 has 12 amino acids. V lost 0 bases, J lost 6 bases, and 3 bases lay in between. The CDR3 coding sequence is TGTGCTAGTGGTTTGGTACGTCAGCCCCAGCATTTT. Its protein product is CASGLVRQPQHF.

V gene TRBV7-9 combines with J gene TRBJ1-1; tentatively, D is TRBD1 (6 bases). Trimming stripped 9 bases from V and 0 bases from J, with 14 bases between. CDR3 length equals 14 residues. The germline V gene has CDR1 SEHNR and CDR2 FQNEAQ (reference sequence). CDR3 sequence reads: CASPGAILNTEAFF. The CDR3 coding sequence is TGTGCCAGTCCAGGGGCGATTCTGAACACTGAAGCTTTCTTT.

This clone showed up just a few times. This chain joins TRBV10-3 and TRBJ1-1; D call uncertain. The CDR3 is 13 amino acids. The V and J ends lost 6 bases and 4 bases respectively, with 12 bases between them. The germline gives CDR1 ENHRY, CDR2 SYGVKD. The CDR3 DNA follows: TGTGCCATCAGGGATCTAGGCAGCACTGAAGCTTTCTTT. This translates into CAIRDLGSTEAFF.

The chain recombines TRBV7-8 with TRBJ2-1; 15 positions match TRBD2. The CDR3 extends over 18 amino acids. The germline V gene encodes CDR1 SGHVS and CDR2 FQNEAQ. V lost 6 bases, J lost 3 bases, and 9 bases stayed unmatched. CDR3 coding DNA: TGTGCCAGCAGTGACAGGACTAGCGGGAGGGCCGACTACAATGAGCAGTTCTTC. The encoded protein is CASSDRTSGRADYNEQFF. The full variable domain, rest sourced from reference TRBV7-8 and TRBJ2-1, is GAGVSQSPRYKVAKRGQDVALRCDPISGHVSLFWYQQALGQGPEFLTYFQNEAQLDKSGLPSDRFFAERPEGSVSTLKIQRTQQEDSAVYLCASSDRTSGRADYNEQFFGPGTRLTVL.

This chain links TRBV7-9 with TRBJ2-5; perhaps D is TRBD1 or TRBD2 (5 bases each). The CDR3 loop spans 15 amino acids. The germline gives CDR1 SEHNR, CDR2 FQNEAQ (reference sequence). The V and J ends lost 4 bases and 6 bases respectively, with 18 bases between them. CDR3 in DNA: TGTGCCAGCAGCTCGTACCGGGGACCGAAAAAGACCCAGTACTTC. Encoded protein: CASSSYRGPKKTQYF.

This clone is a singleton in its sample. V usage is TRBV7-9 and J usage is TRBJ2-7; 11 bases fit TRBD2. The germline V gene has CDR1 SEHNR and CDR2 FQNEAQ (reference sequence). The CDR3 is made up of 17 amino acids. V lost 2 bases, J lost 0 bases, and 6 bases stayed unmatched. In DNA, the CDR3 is TGTGCCAGCAGCTTATGGTTAGCGGGAGGGATCTCCTACGAGCAGTACTTC. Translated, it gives CASSLWLAGGISYEQYF.

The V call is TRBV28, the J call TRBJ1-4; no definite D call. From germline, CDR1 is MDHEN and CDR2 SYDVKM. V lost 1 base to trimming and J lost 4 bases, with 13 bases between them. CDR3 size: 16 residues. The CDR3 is CASSLYGPDDNEKLFF. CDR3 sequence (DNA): TGTGCCAGCAGTTTATACGGCCCCGACGATAATGAAAAACTGTTTTTT.

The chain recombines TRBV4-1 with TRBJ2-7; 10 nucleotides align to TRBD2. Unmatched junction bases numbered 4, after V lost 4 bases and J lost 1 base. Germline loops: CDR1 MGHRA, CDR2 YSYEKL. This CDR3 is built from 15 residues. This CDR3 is CASSRKLAGSYEQYF. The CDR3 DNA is TGCGCCAGCAGCCGGAAACTAGCGGGATCCTACGAGCAGTACTTC.

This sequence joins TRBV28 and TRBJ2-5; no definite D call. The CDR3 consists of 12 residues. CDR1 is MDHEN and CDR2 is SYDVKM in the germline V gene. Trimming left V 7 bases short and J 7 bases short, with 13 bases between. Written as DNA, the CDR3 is TGTGCCAGCATGGTCCCCCCGGGGACCCAGTACTTC. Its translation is CASMVPPGTQYF.

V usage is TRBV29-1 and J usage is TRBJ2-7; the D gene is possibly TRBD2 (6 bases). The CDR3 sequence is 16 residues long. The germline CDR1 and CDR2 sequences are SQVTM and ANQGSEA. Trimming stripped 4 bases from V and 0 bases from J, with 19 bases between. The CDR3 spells CSVVSPSGVSSYEQYF. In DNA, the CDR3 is TGCAGCGTTGTATCCCCGTCGGGGGTAAGCTCCTACGAGCAGTACTTC.

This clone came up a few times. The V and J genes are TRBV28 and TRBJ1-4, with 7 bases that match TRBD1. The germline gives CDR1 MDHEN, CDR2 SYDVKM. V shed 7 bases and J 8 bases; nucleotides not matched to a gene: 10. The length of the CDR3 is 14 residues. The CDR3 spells CASIPGQQNEKLFF. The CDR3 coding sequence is TGTGCCAGCATACCGGGACAGCAGAACGAAAAACTGTTTTTT.

CDR3 loop: CASSTDRGNTQYF. In DNA, the CDR3 is TGTGCCAGTAGTACAGACAGGGGGAATACGCAGTATTTT. The chain couples TRBV19 to TRBJ2-3; the match to TRBD1 covers 9 bases. The CDR3 is 13 residues long. V was pared by 4 bases and J by 7 bases, with 3 bases of the junction left unmatched. The germline CDR1 and CDR2 sequences are LNHDA and SQIVND (reference sequence).

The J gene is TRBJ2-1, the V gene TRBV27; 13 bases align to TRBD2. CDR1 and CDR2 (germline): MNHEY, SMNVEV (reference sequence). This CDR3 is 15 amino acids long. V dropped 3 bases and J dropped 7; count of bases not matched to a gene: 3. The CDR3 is CASSLTSGRRNEQFF. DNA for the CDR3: TGTGCCAGCAGTTTGACTAGCGGGAGGAGGAATGAGCAGTTCTTC.

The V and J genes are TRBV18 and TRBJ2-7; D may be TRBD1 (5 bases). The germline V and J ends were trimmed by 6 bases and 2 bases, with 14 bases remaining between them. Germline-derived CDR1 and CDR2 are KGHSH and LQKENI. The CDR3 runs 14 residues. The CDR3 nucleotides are TGTGCCAGCTCCCGGGCAGGGTTAACCTACGAGCAGTACTTC. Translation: CASSRAGLTYEQYF.

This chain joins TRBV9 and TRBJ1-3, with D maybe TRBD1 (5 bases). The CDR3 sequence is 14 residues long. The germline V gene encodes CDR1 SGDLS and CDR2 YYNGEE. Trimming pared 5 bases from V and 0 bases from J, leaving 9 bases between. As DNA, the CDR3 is TGTGCCAGCAGTCGGGACGGCTCTGGAAACACCATATATTTT. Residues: CASSRDGSGNTIYF.

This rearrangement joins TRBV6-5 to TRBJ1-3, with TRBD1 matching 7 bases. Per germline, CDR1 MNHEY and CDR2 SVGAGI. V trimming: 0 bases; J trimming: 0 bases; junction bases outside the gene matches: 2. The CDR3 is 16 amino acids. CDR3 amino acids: CASSYSGDSSGNTIYF. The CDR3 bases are TGTGCCAGCAGTTACTCGGGGGACAGCTCTGGAAACACCATATATTTT.

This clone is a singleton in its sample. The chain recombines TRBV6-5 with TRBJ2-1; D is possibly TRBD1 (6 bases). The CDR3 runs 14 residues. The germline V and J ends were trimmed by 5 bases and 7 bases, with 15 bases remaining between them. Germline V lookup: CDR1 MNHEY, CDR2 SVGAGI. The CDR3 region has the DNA TGTGCCAGCAGTCTATCAAACAGGGAAAATGAGCAGTTCTTC. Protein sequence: CASSLSNRENEQFF.

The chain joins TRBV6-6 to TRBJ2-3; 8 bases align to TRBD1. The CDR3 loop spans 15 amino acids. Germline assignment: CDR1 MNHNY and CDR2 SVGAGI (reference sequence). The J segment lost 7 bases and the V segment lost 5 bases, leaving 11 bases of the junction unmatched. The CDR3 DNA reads TGTGCCAGCAGTCTCGGACAGGGAATAAGATATACGCAGTATTTT. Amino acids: CASSLGQGIRYTQYF.

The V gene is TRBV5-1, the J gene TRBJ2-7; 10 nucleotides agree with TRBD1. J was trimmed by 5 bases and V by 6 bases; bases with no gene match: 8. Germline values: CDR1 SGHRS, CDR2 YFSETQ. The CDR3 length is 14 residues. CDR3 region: CASTTGGTGDEQYF. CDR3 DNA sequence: TGCGCCAGCACTACTGGGGGGACAGGGGACGAGCAGTACTTC.

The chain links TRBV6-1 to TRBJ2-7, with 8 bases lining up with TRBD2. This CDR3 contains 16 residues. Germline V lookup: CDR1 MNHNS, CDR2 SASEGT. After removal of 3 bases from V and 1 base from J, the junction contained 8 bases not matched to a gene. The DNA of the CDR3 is TGTGCCAGCAGTGACCCTTTTAGCGGGGAGTCCTACGAGCAGTACTTC. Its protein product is CASSDPFSGESYEQYF.

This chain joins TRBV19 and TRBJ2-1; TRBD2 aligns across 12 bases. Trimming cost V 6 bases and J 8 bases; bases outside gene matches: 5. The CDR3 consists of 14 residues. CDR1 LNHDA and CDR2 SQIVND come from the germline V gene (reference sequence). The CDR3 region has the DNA TGTGCCAGTAGGACTAGCGGGAGCCGAGATGAGCAGTTCTTC. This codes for CASRTSGSRDEQFF.

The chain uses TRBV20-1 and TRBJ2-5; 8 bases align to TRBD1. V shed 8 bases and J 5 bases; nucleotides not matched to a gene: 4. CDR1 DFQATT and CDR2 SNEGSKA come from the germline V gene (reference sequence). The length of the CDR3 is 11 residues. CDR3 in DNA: TGCAGTTCCCGGACAGGGGAGACCCAGTACTTC. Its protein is CSSRTGETQYF.